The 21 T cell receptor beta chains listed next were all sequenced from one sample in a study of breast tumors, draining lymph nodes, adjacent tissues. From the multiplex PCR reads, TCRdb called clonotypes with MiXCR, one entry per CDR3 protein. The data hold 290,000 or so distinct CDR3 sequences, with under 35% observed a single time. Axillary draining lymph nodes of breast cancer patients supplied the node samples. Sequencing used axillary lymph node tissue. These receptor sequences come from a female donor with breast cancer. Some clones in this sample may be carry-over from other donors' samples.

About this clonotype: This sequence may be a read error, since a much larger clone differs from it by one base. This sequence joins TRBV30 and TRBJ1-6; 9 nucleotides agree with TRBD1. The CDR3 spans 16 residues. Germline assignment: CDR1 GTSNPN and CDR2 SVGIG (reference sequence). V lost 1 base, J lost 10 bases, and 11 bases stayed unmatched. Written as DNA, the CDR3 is TGTGCCTGGAGTGCAAGGTCCGGGACAGGGAGGTCACCCCTCCACTTT. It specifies CAWSARSGTGRSPLHF.

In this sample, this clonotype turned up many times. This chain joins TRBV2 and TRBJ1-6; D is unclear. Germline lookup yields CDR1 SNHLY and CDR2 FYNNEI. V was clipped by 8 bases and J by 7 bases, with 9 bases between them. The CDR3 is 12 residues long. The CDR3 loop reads CASLRANSPLHF. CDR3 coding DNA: TGTGCCAGCCTGAGGGCGAATTCACCCCTCCACTTT.

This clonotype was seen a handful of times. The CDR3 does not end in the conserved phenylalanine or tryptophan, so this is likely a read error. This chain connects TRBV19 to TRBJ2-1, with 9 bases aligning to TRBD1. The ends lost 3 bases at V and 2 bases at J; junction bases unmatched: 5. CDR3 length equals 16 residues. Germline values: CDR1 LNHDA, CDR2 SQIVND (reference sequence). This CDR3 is CASSMVGQGTYNEQFS. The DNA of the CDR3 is TGTGCCAGTAGTATGGTGGGACAGGGAACCTACAATGAGCAGTTCTCC.

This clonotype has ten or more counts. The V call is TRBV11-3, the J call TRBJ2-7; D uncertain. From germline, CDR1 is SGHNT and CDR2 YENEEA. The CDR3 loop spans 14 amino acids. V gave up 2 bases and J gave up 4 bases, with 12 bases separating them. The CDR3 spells CASSLPSLRYEQYF. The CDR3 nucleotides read TGTGCCAGCAGCTTACCTAGTTTAAGGTACGAGCAGTACTTC.

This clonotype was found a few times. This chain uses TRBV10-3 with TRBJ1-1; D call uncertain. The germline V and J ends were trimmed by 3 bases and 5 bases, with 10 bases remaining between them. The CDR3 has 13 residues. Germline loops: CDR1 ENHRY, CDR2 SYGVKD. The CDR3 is CAISDLMQTEAFF. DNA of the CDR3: TGTGCCATCAGTGACTTGATGCAAACTGAAGCTTTCTTT.

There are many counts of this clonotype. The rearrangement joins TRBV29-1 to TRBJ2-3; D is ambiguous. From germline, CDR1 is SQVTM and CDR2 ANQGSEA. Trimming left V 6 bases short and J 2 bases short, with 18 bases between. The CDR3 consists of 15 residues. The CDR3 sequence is CSVLRGLANTDTQYF. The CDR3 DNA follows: TGCAGCGTCCTAAGAGGCCTGGCTAACACAGATACGCAGTATTTT.

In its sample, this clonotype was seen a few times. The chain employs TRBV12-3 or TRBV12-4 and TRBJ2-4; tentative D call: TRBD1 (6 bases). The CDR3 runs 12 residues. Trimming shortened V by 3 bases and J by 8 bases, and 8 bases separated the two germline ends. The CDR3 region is CASSFAGDIQYF. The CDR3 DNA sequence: TGTGCCAGCAGTTTTGCAGGGGACATTCAGTACTTC.

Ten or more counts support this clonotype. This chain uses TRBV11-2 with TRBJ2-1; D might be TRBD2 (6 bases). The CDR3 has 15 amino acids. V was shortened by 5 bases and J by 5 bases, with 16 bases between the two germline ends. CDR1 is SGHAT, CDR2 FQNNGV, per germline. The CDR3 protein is CASSGPRERHNEQFF. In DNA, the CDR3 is TGTGCCAGCAGCGGCCCTCGGGAGAGGCACAATGAGCAGTTCTTC.

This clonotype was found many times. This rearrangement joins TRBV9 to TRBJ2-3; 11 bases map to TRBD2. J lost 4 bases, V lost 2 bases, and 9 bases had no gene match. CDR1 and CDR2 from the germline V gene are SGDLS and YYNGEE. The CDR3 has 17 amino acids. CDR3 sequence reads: CASSVGTGTSGSDTQYF. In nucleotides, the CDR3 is TGTGCCAGCAGCGTTGGTACCGGGACTAGCGGATCAGATACGCAGTATTTT.

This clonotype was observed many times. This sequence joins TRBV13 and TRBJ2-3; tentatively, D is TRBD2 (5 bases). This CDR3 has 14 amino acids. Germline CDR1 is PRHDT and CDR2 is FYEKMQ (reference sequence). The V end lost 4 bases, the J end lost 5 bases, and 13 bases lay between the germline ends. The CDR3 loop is CASSSDSTRDTQYF. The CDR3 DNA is TGTGCCAGCAGCTCGGACTCCACCAGAGATACGCAGTATTTT.

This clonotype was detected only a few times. The CDR3 reads CASSQGGWGNQPQHF. The CDR3 nucleotides read TGTGCCAGCAGCCAAGGGGGTTGGGGCAATCAGCCCCAGCATTTT. This chain links TRBV3-1 with TRBJ1-5; D ambiguous. V was pared by 1 base and J by 2 bases, with 9 bases between. Germline values: CDR1 LGHDT, CDR2 YNNKEL (reference sequence). This CDR3 comprises 15 residues.

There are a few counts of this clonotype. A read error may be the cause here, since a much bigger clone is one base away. In DNA, the CDR3 is TGCAGTGCGCTTACCGAGCGAGGGTATGCCGAGCAGTACTTC. Protein product: CSALTERGYAEQYF. The chain recombines TRBV20-1 with TRBJ2-7; D is perhaps TRBD2 (5 bases). Trimming cost V 6 bases and J 6 bases, with 21 bases left between them. CDR3 length equals 14 residues. The germline V gene encodes CDR1 DFQATT and CDR2 SNEGSKA (reference sequence).

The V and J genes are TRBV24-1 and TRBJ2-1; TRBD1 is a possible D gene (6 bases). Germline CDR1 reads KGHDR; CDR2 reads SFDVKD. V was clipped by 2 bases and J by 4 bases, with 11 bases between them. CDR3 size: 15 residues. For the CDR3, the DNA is TGTGCCACCAGTGATTGGGGCAGGGGTTACAATGAGCAGTTCTTC. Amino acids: CATSDWGRGYNEQFF.

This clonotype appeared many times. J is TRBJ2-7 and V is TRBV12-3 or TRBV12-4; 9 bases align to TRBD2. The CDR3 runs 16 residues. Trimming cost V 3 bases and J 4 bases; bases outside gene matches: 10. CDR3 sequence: CASSFSSAGGPYEQYF. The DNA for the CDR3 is TGTGCCAGCAGTTTCTCCTCCGCGGGAGGGCCGTACGAGCAGTACTTC.

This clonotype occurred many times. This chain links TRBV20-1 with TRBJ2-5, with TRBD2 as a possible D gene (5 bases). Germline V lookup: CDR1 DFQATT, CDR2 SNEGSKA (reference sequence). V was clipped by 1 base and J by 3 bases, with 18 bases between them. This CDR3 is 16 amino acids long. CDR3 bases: TGCAGTGCTAGAGCTTTCCTAGCTTTTGGCGAAGAGACCCAGTACTTC. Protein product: CSARAFLAFGEETQYF.

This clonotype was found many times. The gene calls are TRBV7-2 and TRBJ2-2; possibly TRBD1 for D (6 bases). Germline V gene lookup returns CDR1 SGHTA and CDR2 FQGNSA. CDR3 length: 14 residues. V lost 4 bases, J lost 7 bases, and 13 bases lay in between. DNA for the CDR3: TGTGCCAGCAGCTCCCAGGGGATCGGCGGGGAGCTGTTTTTT. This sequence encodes CASSSQGIGGELFF.

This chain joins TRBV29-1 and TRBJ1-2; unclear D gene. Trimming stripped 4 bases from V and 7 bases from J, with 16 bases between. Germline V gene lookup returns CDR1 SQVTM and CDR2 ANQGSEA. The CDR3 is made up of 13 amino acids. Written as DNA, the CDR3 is TGCAGCGTTGGGTCTGGGATCCCCTCTGGCTACACCTTC. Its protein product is CSVGSGIPSGYTF. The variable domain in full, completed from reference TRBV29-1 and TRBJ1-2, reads SAVISQKPSRDICQRGTSLTIQCQVDSQVTMMFWYRQQPGQSLTLIATANQGSEATYESGFVIDKFPISRPNLTFSTLTVSNMSPEDSSIYLCSVGSGIPSGYTFGSGTRLTVV.

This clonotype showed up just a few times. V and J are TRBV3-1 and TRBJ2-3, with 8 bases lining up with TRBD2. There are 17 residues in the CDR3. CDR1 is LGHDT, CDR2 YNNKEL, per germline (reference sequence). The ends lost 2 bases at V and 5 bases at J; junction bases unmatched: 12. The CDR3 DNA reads TGTGCCAGCAGCCAAATAGGTGATAGCGGGAAACTAGATACGCAGTATTTT. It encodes CASSQIGDSGKLDTQYF.

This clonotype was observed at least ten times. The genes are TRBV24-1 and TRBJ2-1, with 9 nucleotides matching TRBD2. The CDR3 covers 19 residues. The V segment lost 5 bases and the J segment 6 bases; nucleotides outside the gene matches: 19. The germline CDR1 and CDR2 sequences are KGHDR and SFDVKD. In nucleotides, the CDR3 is TGTGCCACCAGTGGATACTCGGCCAAACCGGGACTAGCTACCAATGAGCAGTTCTTC. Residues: CATSGYSAKPGLATNEQFF.

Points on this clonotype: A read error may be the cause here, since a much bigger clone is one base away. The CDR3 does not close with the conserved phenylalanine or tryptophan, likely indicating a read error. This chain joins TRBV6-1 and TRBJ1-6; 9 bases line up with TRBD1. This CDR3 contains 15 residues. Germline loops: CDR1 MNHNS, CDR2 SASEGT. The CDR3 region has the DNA TGCGCCAGCAGTGAGCCGGGGACAGGGTTTTCACCCCTCCACTCT. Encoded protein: CASSEPGTGFSPLHS.

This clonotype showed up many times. The CDR3 bases are TGTGCCACCAGTAATGGGGGAGGCGTGACCCAGTACTTC. The encoded protein is CATSNGGGVTQYF. The chain recombines TRBV24-1 with TRBJ2-5; the D gene is possibly TRBD2 (6 bases). V was clipped by 6 bases and J by 7 bases, with 14 bases between them. CDR1 and CDR2 from the germline V gene are KGHDR and SFDVKD. CDR3 length equals 13 residues.